The TCR beta chain under discussion was sequenced for a study of blood T cell repertoires in COVID-19. Unmatched junction bases numbered 7, after V lost 4 bases and J lost 4 bases. The germline V gene encodes CDR1 SGHRS and CDR2 YFSETQ. The CDR3 totals 15 residues. Profiled with immunoSEQ multiplex PCR; TCRdb holds only in-frame clones, not every one. The sample records hundreds of thousands of clones, approximately 81% being singletons. This sequence originates from a woman aged 80 or over with acute or convalescent COVID-19. This chain joins TRBV5-1 and TRBJ2-5, with 10 positions matching TRBD2. Sequences were obtained from peripheral blood. Written as DNA, the CDR3 is TGCGCCAGCAGCCACGAATCTAGCGGGGGAGAGACCCAGTACTTC. Translated: CASSHESSGGETQYF.